The clone carrying this T cell receptor beta chain has just one count. This specimen belongs to a study of blood T cell repertoires in COVID-19. Original processing methods: Estimation of nucleated cell counts relied on the amplification of reference gene primers. The assay was immunoSEQ multiplex PCR, and TCRdb's table has in-frame clones only and misses some. V and J calls plus clone size are reproduced from that table; the DNA served to infer D and trimming. The sample lists about 190,000 clones, less than 90% occurring once. The source material was peripheral blood. This clonotype originated in a woman between 40 and 50 years old with acute or convalescent COVID-19.

Here the CDR3 reads CASSRLPGQAYEQYF. In DNA form, the CDR3 reads TGTGCCAGCAGCCGGTTGCCGGGACAGGCCTACGAGCAGTACTTC. J is TRBJ2-7 and V is TRBV7-8; 8 positions agree with TRBD1. Per the germline V gene, CDR1 is SGHVS and CDR2 is FQNEAQ. V dropped 5 bases and J dropped 2; count of bases not matched to a gene: 8. The CDR3 is 15 amino acids.